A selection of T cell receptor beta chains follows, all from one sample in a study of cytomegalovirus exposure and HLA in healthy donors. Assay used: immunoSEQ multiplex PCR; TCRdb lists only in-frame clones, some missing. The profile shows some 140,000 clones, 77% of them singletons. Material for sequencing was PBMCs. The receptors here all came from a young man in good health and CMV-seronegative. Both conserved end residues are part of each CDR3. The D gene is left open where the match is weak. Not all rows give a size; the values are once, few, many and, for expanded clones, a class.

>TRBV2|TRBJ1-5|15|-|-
TGTGCCAGCAGTGAGGGGGGATATAGCAATCAGCCCCAGCATTTT
CASSEGGYSNQPQHF
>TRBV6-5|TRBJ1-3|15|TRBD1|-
TGTGCCAGCAGGCCAGGACAGGGCATTGGAAACACCATATATTTT
CASRPGQGIGNTIYF
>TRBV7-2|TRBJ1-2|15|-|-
TGTGCCAGCAGCTTAGGTCAGGGAATCAGCTATGGCTACACCTTC
CASSLGQGISYGYTF
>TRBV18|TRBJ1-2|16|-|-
TGTGCCAGCTCACCATTCGGGGTAACGGAAAACTTTGGCTACACCTTC
CASSPFGVTENFGYTF
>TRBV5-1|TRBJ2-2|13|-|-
TGCGCCAGCAGCCCGGGCGGGGACGGGGAGCTGTTTTTT
CASSPGGDGELFF
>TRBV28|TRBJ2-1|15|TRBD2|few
TGTGCCAGCAGTTCCCCAGCGGGATCCTACAATGAGCAGTTCTTC
CASSSPAGSYNEQFF
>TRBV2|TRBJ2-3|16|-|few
TGTGCCAGCAGTGAGCGGCTTGAGGGAGACACAGATACGCAGTATTTT
CASSERLEGDTDTQYF
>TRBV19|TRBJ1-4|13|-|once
TGTGCCAGTAACTCAAGAACTAATGAAAAACTGTTTTTT
CASNSRTNEKLFF
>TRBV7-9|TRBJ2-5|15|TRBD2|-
TGTGCCAGCAGCAAACCGGGACTAGGTAAAGAGACCCAGTACTTC
CASSKPGLGKETQYF
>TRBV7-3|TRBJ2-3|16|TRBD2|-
TGTGCCAGCAGCACGGGGCTAGCGGGAGATAGAGATACGCAGTATTTT
CASSTGLAGDRDTQYF
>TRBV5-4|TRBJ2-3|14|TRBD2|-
TGTGCCAGCAGCTCACTAGCGGGAGGGGATACGCAGTATTTT
CASSSLAGGDTQYF
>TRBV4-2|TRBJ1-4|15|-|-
TGTGCCAGCAGCCAAGAAGGACAGACTAATGAAAAACTGTTTTTT
CASSQEGQTNEKLFF
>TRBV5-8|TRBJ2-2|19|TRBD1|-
TGTGCCAGCAGACCCTTATTCCCGAGACAGGGGGCGGACACCGGGGAGCTGTTTTTT
CASRPLFPRQGADTGELFF
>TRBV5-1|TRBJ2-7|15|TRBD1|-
TGCGCCAGCAGCTTGGAACCACAGGGGGCCTACGAGCAGTACTTC
CASSLEPQGAYEQYF
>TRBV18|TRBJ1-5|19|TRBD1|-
TGTGCCAGCTCACCCCTAGGACAGGGAGGATCGGGTGCGAATCAGCCCCAGCATTTT
CASSPLGQGGSGANQPQHF
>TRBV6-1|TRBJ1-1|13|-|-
TGTGCCAGCAGTGAATTCCTTAACACTGAAGCTTTCTTT
CASSEFLNTEAFF
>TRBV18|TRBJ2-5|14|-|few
TGTGCCAGCTCACCCTCACGGGGAGCGGAGACCCAGTACTTC
CASSPSRGAETQYF
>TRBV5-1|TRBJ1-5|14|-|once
TGCGCCAGCAGCTTGGACTCATTAGCGGGGCCCCAGCATTTT
CASSLDSLAGPQHF
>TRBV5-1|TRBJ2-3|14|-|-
TGCGCCAGCAGCGACAGGGGAGGGACAGATACGCAGTATTTT
CASSDRGGTDTQYF
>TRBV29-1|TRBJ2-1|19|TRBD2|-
TGCAGCGTTCTCTTGCTAGCGGGATCGATGGGGGTCTCCTACAATGAGCAGTTCTTC
CSVLLLAGSMGVSYNEQFF
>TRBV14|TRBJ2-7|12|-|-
TGTGCCAGCAGCCAAGTCGCGCGGGAGCAGTACTTC
CASSQVAREQYF
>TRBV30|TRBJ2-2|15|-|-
TGTGCCTGGACCACGGGGACATCAAGGGCCGGGGAGCTGTTTTTT
CAWTTGTSRAGELFF
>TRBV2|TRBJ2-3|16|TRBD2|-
TGTGCCAGCAGTGAAGTCAATAGCGGGAGTGGAGATACGCAGTATTTT
CASSEVNSGSGDTQYF
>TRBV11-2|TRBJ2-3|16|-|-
TGTGCCAGCAGCTTAACAGTAGCTAGCCACACAGATACGCAGTATTTT
CASSLTVASHTDTQYF
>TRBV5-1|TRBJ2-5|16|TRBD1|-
TGCGCCAGCAGCCTTAAGGGACAGGGTATGGGAGAGACCCAGTACTTC
CASSLKGQGMGETQYF
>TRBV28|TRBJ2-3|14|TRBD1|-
TGTGCCAGCAGAGACAGGGGCGGCACAGATACGCAGTATTTT
CASRDRGGTDTQYF
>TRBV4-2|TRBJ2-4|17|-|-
TGTGCCAGCAGCCAAAGGGTCCAGGGAACAGCCAAAAACATTCAGTACTTC
CASSQRVQGTAKNIQYF
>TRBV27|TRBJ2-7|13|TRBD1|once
TGTGCCAGCAGTTTGGGGACAGCCTACGAGCAGTACTTC
CASSLGTAYEQYF
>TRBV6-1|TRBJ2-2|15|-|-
TGTGCCAGCAGCTTTGAGGGTTTGATGGCCGGGGAGCTGTTTTTT
CASSFEGLMAGELFF
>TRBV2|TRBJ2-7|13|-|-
TGTGCCAGCACGCAACTAGCTTCCTACGAGCAGTACTTC
CASTQLASYEQYF
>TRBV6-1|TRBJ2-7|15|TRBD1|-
TGTGCCAGCCGACTCGACAGGGAATCGTCCTACGAGCAGTACTTC
CASRLDRESSYEQYF
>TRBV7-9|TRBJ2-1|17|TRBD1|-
TGTGCCAGCAACCTACCAGGGGGCGGGTCCTCCTACAATGAGCAGTTCTTC
CASNLPGGGSSYNEQFF
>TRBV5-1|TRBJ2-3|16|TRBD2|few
TGCGCCAGCAGCTACGGGACTAGCGGCAATCCAGATACGCAGTATTTT
CASSYGTSGNPDTQYF
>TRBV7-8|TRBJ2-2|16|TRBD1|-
TGTGCCAGCAGCTCCTCCAGGACAGGGCGCTACGGGGAGCTGTTTTTT
CASSSSRTGRYGELFF
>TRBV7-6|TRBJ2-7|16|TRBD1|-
TGTGCCAGCAGCTTAGTGGGGGGACAGGGTCAAGCCGAGCAGTACTTC
CASSLVGGQGQAEQYF
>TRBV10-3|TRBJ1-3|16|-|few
TGTGCCATCAGTGGGATGACAGGCCGCTCTGGAAACACCATATATTTT
CAISGMTGRSGNTIYF
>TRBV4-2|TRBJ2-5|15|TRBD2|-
TGTGCCAGCAGCACAGGACTAGCGGGAGAGGAGACCCAGTACTTC
CASSTGLAGEETQYF
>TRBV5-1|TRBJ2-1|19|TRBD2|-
TGCGCCAGCAGCTTGGGGGTCTGGACTAGCGGGAGCTCCTACAATGAGCAGTTCTTC
CASSLGVWTSGSSYNEQFF
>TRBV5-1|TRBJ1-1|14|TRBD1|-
TGCGCCAGCAGCTTCGGGACAGGGTACACTGAAGCTTTCTTT
CASSFGTGYTEAFF
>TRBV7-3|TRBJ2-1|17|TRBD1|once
TGTGCCAGCAGCTTAACGGGAGGACAGGGGGCGGTCAATGAGCAGTTCTTC
CASSLTGGQGAVNEQFF
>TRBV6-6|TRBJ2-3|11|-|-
TGTGCCGGGGGGGGCGTGGATACGCAGTATTTT
CAGGGVDTQYF
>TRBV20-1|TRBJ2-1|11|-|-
TGCAGTGCTAGACAAGGGGGTGAGCAGTTCTTC
CSARQGGEQFF
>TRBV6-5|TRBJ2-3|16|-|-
TGTGCCAGCAGTTACTCCTTCAGGGTTGAAGCAGATACGCAGTATTTT
CASSYSFRVEADTQYF
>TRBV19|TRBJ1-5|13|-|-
TGTGCCAGTACCCGCCCGGGGGGCCAGCCCCAGCATTTT
CASTRPGGQPQHF